This entry lists 9 T cell receptor beta chains sequenced from one sample in a study of CD8+CD57+ T cells in acquired aplastic anemia. Profiles of TCR beta VDJ and CDR3 were generated from a genomic DNA template. MiXCR, run by TCRdb on the reads, gives a single entry per CDR3 protein. The data hold about 220,000 distinct CDR3 sequences, with roughly 35% observed a single time. Sequenced material: sorted CD4+, CD8+, or CD8+CD57+ T cells (not recorded which) from PBMCs. The receptors derive from a human donor in good health, serving as a control.

The chain employs TRBV4-3 and TRBJ2-3, with D possibly being TRBD2 (7 bases). The CDR3 has 14 residues. Germline lookup yields CDR1 LGHNA and CDR2 YSLEER. Trimming cost V 4 bases and J 2 bases, with 10 bases left between them. CDR3: CASSPGGPTDTQYF. CDR3 sequence (DNA): TGCGCCAGCAGCCCCGGGGGGCCCACAGATACGCAGTATTTT.

This clonotype appeared once. The chain is built from TRBV7-2 and TRBJ2-7; tentatively, D is TRBD2 (5 bases). Trimming removed 1 base from V and 3 bases from J, with 10 bases in between. CDR1 is SGHTA, CDR2 FQGNSA, per germline. The CDR3 consists of 14 residues. The chain's CDR3 is CASSLVPGNYEQYF. CDR3 nucleotide sequence: TGTGCCAGCAGCTTAGTTCCGGGGAACTACGAGCAGTACTTC. The full variable domain, its missing parts supplied by reference TRBV7-2 and TRBJ2-7, is GAGVSQSPSNKVTEKGKDVELRCDPISGHTALYWYRQSLGQGLEFLIYFQGNSAPDKSGLPSDRFSAERTGGSVSTLTIQRTQQEDSAVYLCASSLVPGNYEQYFGPGTRLTVT.

There are many counts of this clonotype. This CDR3 is CASSPTNTDTQYF. CDR3 sequence (DNA): TGTGCCAGCAGCCCCACTAACACAGATACGCAGTATTTT. This chain joins TRBV7-3 and TRBJ2-3, with D hard to call. Trimming left V 5 bases short and J 2 bases short, with 8 bases between. CDR1 SGHTA and CDR2 FQGTGA come from the germline V gene. The CDR3 runs to 13 residues.

This clonotype was detected many times. The chain joins TRBV6-2 or TRBV6-3 to TRBJ2-1; 9 bases are shared with TRBD2. Germline CDR1 is MNHEY and CDR2 is SVGEGT. The CDR3 contains 15 residues. J gave up 10 bases and V 4 bases, and 11 bases lay outside the gene matches. DNA of the CDR3: TGTGCCAGCAGTTCATTAGCGGGGGCGAGGAGGGAGCAGTTCTTC. Translation: CASSSLAGARREQFF.

This clonotype was found once. The chain is built from TRBV25-1 and TRBJ2-7, with TRBD2 identical over 11 bases. This CDR3 spans 18 amino acids. The trim removed 5 bases at V and 2 bases at J, leaving 14 bases unmatched. Germline V gene lookup returns CDR1 MGHDK and CDR2 SYGVNS. As DNA, the CDR3 is TGTGCCAGCAGTTCCGCAGCCCGTACTAGCGGGGGACCCTACGAGCAGTACTTC. Translated, it gives CASSSAARTSGGPYEQYF.

At least ten counts were recorded for this clonotype. This chain joins TRBV5-1 and TRBJ2-5; D unresolved. The CDR3 is 12 residues long. The V and J ends lost 3 bases and 5 bases respectively, with 8 bases between them. Germline V gives CDR1 SGHRS, CDR2 YFSETQ. The CDR3 loop reads CASSSQWETQYF. The DNA for the CDR3 is TGCGCCAGCAGCTCTCAATGGGAGACCCAGTACTTC.

The V and J genes are TRBV20-1 and TRBJ1-2, with D possibly being TRBD1 (5 bases). The CDR3 has 13 amino acids. Trimming cost V 3 bases and J 7 bases, with 15 bases left between them. Germline V gene data show CDR1 as DFQATT and CDR2 as SNEGSKA (reference sequence). DNA for the CDR3: TGCAGTGCTAGGAGGCAGGGAGATGGTGGCTACACCTTC. It codes for CSARRQGDGGYTF.

The chain uses TRBV15 and TRBJ1-1; 8 positions match TRBD1. V was clipped by 3 bases and J by 7 bases; unmatched bases: 7. The CDR3 is 14 amino acids. Germline V gives CDR1 LNHNV, CDR2 YYDKDF (reference sequence). The CDR3 spells CATSSYRGKVEAFF. In nucleotides, the CDR3 is TGTGCCACCAGCAGCTACAGGGGGAAAGTTGAAGCTTTCTTT.

The chain combines TRBV11-1 with TRBJ2-1; D unresolved. Germline CDR1 and CDR2: SGHAT and FQDESV (reference sequence). The CDR3 loop spans 16 amino acids. V lost 1 base and J 7 bases, leaving 17 bases between the germline ends. The DNA of the CDR3 is TGTGCCAGCAGCTTAGAGGTTTTCACGGTAGTGAATGAGCAGTTCTTC. Encoded protein: CASSLEVFTVVNEQFF. The variable domain in full, with the rest retrieved from reference TRBV11-1 and TRBJ2-1, is EAEVAQSPRYKITEKSQAVAFWCDPISGHATLYWYRQILGQGPELLVQFQDESVVDDSQLPKDRFSAERLKGVDSTLKIQPAELGDSAMYLCASSLEVFTVVNEQFFGPGTRLTVL.